Given below is one T cell receptor beta chain in context. The sample belongs to a study of shared clonotypes between healthy human individuals. The table came from immunoSEQ multiplex PCR; TCRdb's copy has only in-frame clones and leaves some out. The sample lists roughly 1.5 million clones, 95% to 99% seen once, with 0.45% in the top ten. Trimming took 2 bases from V and 3 from J, leaving 14 bases between them. This CDR3 has 15 amino acids. CDR1 and CDR2 (germline): SGHRS, YFSETQ. The source of this sequence is a young man in good health. The specimen was naive CD4+ T cells sorted from blood. The subset: CD45RA+ positively selected. The chain couples TRBV5-1 to TRBJ1-2; the D gene is possibly TRBD1 (5 bases). The CDR3, as DNA: TGCGCCAGCAGCTTCACTAGGGGCCAAGACTATGGCTACACCTTC. Translating it yields CASSFTRGQDYGYTF.